This T cell receptor beta chain was profiled in a study of T cells in Graves' hyperthyroidism and ophthalmopathy. Aged 18 to 65, the patients had hyperthyroidism that was newly diagnosed and had lasted under 2 months. Source material for PBMCs was about 11 ml fresh peripheral blood. The CDR3 runs to 12 residues. Germline V gene lookup returns CDR1 SQVTM and CDR2 ANQGSEA. J lost 3 bases, V lost 4 bases, and 3 bases had no gene match. TCR beta CDR3 regions were amplified from RNA transcripts. TCR CDR3 underwent first-round RT-PCR with the HTBI primer set. In TCRdb, the multiplex PCR reads were re-called with MiXCR into one record per CDR3 protein. This table has 700,000 to 850,000 distinct CDR3 sequences, roughly a third appearing once. Findings and caveats of the study: Model predictions of ophthalmopathy came a median 6.5 months before onset.

About this clonotype itself: What it binds is not known.

The material sequenced was blood. This rearrangement joins TRBV29-1 to TRBJ2-7; 7 positions match TRBD1. The clonotype comes from a middle-aged woman with Graves' hyperthyroidism. Here the CDR3 DNA reads TGCAGCGTTGGGGGACAGATCTACGAGCAGTACTTC. Translation gives CSVGGQIYEQYF.